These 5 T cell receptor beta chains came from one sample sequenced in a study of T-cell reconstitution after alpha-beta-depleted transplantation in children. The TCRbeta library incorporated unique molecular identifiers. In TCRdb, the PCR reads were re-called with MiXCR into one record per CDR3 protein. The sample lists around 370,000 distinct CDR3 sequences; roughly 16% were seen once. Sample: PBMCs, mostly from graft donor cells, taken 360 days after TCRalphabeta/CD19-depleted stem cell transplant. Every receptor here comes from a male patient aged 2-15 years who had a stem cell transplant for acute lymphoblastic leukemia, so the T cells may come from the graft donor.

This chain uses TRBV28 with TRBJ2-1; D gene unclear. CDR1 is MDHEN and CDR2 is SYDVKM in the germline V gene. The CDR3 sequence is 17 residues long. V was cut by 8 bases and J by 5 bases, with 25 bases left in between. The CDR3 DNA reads TGTGCCAGCTACGCATCCGCAGGCCTAGTGTCGAACAATGAGCAGTTCTTC. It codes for CASYASAGLVSNNEQFF.

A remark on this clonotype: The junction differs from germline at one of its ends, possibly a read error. The CDR3 region is CASSLLGQGDEQFF. DNA for the CDR3: TGTGCTAGCAGCCTTCTTGGACAGGGCGATGAGCAGTTCTTC. The genes are TRBV7-7 and TRBJ2-1; TRBD1 matches at 8 bases. The CDR3 loop spans 14 amino acids. Germline V gene data show CDR1 as SSHAT and CDR2 as FNYEAQ (reference sequence).

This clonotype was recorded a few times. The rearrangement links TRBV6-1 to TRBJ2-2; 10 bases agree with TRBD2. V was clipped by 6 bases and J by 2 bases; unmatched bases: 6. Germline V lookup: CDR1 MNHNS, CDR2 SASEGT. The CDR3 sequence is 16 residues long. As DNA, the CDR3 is TGTGCCAGCAGCCGGGGACTAGCGAGAAACACCGGGGAGCTGTTTTTT. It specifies CASSRGLARNTGELFF.

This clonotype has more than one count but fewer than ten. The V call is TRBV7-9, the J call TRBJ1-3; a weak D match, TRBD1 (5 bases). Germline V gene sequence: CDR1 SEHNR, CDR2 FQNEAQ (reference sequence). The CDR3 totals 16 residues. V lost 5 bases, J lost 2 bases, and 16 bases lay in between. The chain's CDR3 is CASSENPGLPGNTIYF. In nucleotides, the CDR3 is TGTGCCAGCAGCGAGAATCCGGGACTCCCTGGAAACACCATATATTTT.

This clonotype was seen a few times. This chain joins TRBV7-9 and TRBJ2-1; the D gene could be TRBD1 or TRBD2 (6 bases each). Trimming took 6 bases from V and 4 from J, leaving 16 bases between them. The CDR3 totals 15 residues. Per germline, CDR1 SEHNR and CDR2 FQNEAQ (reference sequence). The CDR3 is CASSLQWGAYNEQFF. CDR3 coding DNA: TGTGCCAGCAGTCTGCAGTGGGGGGCTTACAATGAGCAGTTCTTC.